The T cell receptor beta chain described here comes from a study of blood T cell repertoires in COVID-19. At the level of the study: Collection of acute and convalescent COVID-19 samples took place in the United States, Italy and Spain. Sample material is recorded as cDNA or gDNA derived from T cells, B-cell-depleted T cells, or PBMCs.

TCRdb's copy holds only in-frame clones and misses some; the assay was immunoSEQ multiplex PCR. The sample lists some 260,000 clones, about 87% occurring once. The V end lost 6 bases, the J end lost 6 bases, and 8 bases lay between the germline ends. Germline V lookup: CDR1 SNHLY, CDR2 FYNNEI. The CDR3 is 12 amino acids. Enrollment of patients from Seattle took place during active infection, with longitudinal follow-up. The sequence derives from a woman in her 70s with COVID-19, enrolled during active disease. The chain joins TRBV2 to TRBJ2-2, with a tentative D call TRBD1 (6 bases). The specimen was peripheral blood. Here the CDR3 DNA reads TGTGCCAGCAGCAGGGGTCCCGGGGAGCTGTTTTTT. It is translated as CASSRGPGELFF.